This T cell receptor (beta chain) was retrieved from a study of graft-versus-host responses after intestinal transplantation. On this clone itself: Its antigen is as yet unknown.

Only in-frame clones appear in the TCRdb table, and some are missing; sequencing was by immunoSEQ multiplex PCR. The data hold 85,000 to 90,000 clones, with around 90% observed a single time. The source of this sequence is a human donor who received an intestinal transplant. The source was unstimulated CD4+ T cells sorted from spleen or lymph node cells, collected before intestinal transplant.

This chain's CDR3 is CASSDTANYGYTF. Here the CDR3 DNA reads TGTGCCAGCAGTGACACAGCTAACTATGGCTACACCTTC. The chain combines TRBV2 with TRBJ1-2; D is unresolved. Germline V gives CDR1 SNHLY, CDR2 FYNNEI. V lost 3 bases and J lost 0, with 5 bases in between. The CDR3 covers 13 residues.